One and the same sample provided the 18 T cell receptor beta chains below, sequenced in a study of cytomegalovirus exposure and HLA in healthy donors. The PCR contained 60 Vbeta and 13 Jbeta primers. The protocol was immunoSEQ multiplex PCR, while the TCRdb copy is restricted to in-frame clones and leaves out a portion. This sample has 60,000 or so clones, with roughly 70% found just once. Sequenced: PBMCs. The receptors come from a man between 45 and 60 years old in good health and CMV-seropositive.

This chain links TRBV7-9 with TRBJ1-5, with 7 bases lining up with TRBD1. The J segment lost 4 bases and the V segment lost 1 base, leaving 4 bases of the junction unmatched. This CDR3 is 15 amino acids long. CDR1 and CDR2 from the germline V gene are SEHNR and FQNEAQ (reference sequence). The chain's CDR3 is CASSLGDSENQPQHF. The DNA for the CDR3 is TGTGCCAGCAGCTTAGGGGACAGTGAAAATCAGCCCCAGCATTTT.

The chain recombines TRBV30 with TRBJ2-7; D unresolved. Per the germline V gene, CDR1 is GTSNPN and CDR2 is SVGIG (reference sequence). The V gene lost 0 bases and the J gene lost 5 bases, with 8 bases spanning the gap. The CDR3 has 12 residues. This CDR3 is CAWSVSTHEQYF. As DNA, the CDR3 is TGTGCCTGGAGTGTTAGCACCCACGAGCAGTACTTC. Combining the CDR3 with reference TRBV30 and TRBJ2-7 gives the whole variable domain SQTIHQWPATLVQPVGSPLSLECTVEGTSNPNLYWYRQAAGRGLQLLFYSVGIGQISSEVPQNLSASRPQDRQFILSSKKLLLSDSGFYLCAWSVSTHEQYFGPGTRLTVT.

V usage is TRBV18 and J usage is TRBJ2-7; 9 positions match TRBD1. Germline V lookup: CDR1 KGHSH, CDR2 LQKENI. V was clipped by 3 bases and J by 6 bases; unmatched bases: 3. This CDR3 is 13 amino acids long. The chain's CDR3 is CASSPGQGFEQYF. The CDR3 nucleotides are TGTGCCAGCTCACCGGGACAGGGTTTCGAGCAGTACTTC.

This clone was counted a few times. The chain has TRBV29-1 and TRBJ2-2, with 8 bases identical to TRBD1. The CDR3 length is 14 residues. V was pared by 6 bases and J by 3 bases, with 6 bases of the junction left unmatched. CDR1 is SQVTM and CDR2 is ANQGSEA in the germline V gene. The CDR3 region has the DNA TGCAGCGTGCGCGCGACAGGGGACACCGGGGAGCTGTTTTTT. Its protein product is CSVRATGDTGELFF.

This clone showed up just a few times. CDR3 amino acids: CASSQDLTGGWRGYTF. The CDR3 DNA sequence: TGCGCCAGCAGCCAAGATTTGACAGGGGGATGGCGTGGCTACACCTTC. This chain uses TRBV4-3 with TRBJ1-2, with 9 bases that match TRBD1. This CDR3 has 16 residues. Germline CDR1 LGHNA, CDR2 YSLEER. J lost 7 bases, V lost 0 bases, and 9 bases had no gene match.

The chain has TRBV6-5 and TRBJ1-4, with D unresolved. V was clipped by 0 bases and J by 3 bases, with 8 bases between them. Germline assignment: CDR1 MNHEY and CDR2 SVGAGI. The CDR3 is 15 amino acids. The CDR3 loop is CASSYSGGANEKLFF. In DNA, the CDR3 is TGTGCCAGCAGTTACTCCGGCGGGGCTAATGAAAAACTGTTTTTT.

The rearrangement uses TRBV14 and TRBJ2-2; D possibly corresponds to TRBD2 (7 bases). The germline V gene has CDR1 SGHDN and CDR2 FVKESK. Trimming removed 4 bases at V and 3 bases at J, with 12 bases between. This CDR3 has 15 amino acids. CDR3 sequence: CASSPTGGYTGELFF. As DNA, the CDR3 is TGTGCCAGCAGCCCAACGGGGGGCTACACCGGGGAGCTGTTTTTT.

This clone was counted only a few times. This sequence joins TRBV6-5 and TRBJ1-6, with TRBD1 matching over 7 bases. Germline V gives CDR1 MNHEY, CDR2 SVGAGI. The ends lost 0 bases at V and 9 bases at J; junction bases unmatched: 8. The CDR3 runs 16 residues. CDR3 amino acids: CASSYSTGTVGSPLHF. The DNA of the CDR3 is TGTGCCAGCAGTTACTCGACTGGGACAGTCGGTTCACCCCTCCACTTT.

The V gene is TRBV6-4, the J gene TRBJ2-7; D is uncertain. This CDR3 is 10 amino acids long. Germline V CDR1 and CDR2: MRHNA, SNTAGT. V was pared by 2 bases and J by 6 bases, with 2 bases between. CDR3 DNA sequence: TGTGCCAGCAGTGACCGCGAGCAGTACTTC. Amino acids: CASSDREQYF.

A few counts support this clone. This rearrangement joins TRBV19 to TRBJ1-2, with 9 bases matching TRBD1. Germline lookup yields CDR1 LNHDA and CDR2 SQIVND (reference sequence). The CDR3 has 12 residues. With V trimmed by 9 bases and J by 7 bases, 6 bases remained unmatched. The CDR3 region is CASQQGASGYTF. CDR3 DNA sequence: TGTGCCAGCCAACAGGGGGCTTCTGGCTACACCTTC.

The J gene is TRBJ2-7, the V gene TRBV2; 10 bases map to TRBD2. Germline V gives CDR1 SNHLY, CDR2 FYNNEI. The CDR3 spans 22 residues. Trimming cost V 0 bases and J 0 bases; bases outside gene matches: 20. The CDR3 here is CASSEAVYSLGTSVTGSYEQYF. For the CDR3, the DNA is TGTGCCAGCAGTGAAGCGGTCTATTCACTGGGGACTAGCGTGACAGGCTCCTACGAGCAGTACTTC.

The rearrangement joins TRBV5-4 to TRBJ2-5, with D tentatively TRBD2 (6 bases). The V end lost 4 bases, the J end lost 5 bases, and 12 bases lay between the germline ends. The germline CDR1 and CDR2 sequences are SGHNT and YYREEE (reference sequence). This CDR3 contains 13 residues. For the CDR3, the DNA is TGTGCCAGCAGCGCTGGGGGGAGGGAGACCCAGTACTTC. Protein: CASSAGGRETQYF.

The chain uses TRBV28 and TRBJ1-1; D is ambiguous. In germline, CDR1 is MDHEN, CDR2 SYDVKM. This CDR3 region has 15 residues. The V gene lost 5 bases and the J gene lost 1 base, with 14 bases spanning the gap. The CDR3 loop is CASSPSSRQNTEAFF. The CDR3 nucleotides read TGTGCCAGCAGTCCATCTAGCAGACAGAACACTGAAGCTTTCTTT.

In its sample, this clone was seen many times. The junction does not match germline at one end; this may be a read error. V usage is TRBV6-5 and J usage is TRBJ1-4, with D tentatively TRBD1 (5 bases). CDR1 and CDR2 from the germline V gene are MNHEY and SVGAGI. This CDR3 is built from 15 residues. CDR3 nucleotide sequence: TGTGCCAGCAGCCGAAGCGGGGCTGCTAACGAAAAACTGTTTTTT. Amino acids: CASSRSGAANEKLFF.

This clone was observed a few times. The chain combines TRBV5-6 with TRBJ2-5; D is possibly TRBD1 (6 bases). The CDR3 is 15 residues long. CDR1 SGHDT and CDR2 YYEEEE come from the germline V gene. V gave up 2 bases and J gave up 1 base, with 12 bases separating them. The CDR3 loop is CASSFGQLLQETQYF. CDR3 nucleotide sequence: TGTGCCAGCAGCTTCGGACAGCTCCTCCAAGAGACCCAGTACTTC.

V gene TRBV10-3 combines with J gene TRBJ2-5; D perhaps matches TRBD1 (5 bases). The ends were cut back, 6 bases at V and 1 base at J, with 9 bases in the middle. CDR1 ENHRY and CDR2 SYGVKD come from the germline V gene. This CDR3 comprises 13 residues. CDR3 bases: TGTGCCATCAGGCCTGACAGCCAAGAGACCCAGTACTTC. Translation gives CAIRPDSQETQYF.

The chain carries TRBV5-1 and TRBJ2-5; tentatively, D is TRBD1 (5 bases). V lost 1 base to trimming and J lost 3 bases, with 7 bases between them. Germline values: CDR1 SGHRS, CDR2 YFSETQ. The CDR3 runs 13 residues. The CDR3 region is CASSLIREETQYF. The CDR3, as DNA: TGCGCCAGCAGCTTGATCAGGGAAGAGACCCAGTACTTC.

The CDR3 sequence is CASGQGPSGRASSYNEQFF. CDR3 DNA: TGTGCCAGCGGTCAGGGTCCTAGCGGGAGGGCCAGCTCCTACAATGAGCAGTTCTTC. This chain connects TRBV5-5 to TRBJ2-1; 12 bases map to TRBD2. This CDR3 spans 19 amino acids. V shed 7 bases, J shed 0 bases, and the junction held 14 bases outside the gene matches. Germline CDR1 SGHKS, CDR2 YYEKEE (reference sequence).